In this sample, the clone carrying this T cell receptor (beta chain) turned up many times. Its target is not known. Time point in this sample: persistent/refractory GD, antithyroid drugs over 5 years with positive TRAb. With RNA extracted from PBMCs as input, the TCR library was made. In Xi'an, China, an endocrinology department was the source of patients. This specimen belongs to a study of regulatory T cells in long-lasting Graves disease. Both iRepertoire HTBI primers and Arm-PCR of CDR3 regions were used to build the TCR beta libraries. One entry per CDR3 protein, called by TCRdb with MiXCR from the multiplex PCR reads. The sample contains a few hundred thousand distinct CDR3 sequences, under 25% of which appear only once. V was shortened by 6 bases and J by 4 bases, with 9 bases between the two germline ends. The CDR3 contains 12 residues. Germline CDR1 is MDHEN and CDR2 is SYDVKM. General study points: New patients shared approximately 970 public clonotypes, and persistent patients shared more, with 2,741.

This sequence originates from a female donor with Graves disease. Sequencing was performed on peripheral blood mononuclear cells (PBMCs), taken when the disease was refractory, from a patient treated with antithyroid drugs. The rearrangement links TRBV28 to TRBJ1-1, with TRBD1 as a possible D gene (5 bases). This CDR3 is CASRGVVTEAFF. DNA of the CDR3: TGTGCCAGCAGGGGGGTTGTCACTGAAGCTTTCTTT.